This T cell receptor beta chain is from a study of blood T cell repertoires in COVID-19. Overall study context: The study drew acute and convalescent COVID-19 samples from the United States, Italy and Spain. T cells, B-cell-depleted T cells, or PBMCs provided the cDNA or gDNA that served as material.

Original data processing: The assay estimated nucleated cells by amplifying reference gene primers. Sequencing was performed with immunoSEQ multiplex PCR; in TCRdb, only in-frame clones are kept and a portion is missing. The DNA gave D and trimming, while V, J and clone size come from that table. The sample shows about 60,000 clones, roughly 84% of them seen only once. The length of the CDR3 is 13 residues. Followed over time, Seattle patients had been enrolled while infection was active. Sample: peripheral blood. The clonotype comes from a man in his fifties or sixties with COVID-19, enrolled during active disease. The chain is built from TRBV21-1 and TRBJ1-1. TRBV21-1 is listed as a pseudogene. CDR3 in amino acids: CASRGEGLTEAFF. CDR3 coding DNA: TGTGCCAGCCGCGGGGAGGGTTTGACTGAAGCTTTCTTT.